This TCR beta chain was recovered during a study of blood T cell repertoires in COVID-19. In the study's own analysis: Reference gene primer amplification in the assay estimated nucleated cell counts. Generated by immunoSEQ multiplex PCR, the TCRdb table keeps only in-frame clones and is missing some. V, J and clone size are those of that table, while D and trimming were read from the DNA. Counted here are a few hundred thousand clones, about 83% occurring once; the ten biggest clones make up 1.6%. Trimming took 2 bases from V and 7 from J, leaving 18 bases between them. Germline CDR1 GTSNPN, CDR2 SVGIG (reference sequence). The CDR3 length is 15 residues.

The sample taken for sequencing was peripheral blood. The source is a woman between 50 and 59 years old with acute or convalescent COVID-19. The chain is built from TRBV30 and TRBJ2-1, with TRBD2 as a possible D gene (6 bases). The CDR3 nucleotides are TGTGCCTGGAGTCCATCTAGCGATCCAGGAAATGAGCAGTTCTTC. Translated, it gives CAWSPSSDPGNEQFF.